The 11 T cell receptor beta chains in this list originate from one sample, sequenced in a study of shared clonotypes between healthy human individuals. Clones were read by immunoSEQ multiplex PCR, and TCRdb kept only the in-frame ones, dropping some. The table lists over a million clones, around 95% of them singletons. The sample consisted of naive CD4+ T cells sorted from blood. Subset reported: CD45RA+ positively selected. These TCRs come from a man aged 25-45 years in good health.

This chain uses TRBV10-3 with TRBJ1-1; D is perhaps TRBD1 (5 bases). The V end lost 6 bases, the J end lost 0 bases, and 23 bases lay between the germline ends. The CDR3 contains 18 residues. CDR1 ENHRY and CDR2 SYGVKD come from the germline V gene. For the CDR3, the DNA is TGTGCCATCAGCACTTCCGGCGGGGGAGTTGGGGTGAACACTGAAGCTTTCTTT. Its protein product is CAISTSGGGVGVNTEAFF.

J is TRBJ2-7 and V is TRBV9; D unresolved. The germline CDR1 and CDR2 sequences are SGDLS and YYNGEE. Trimming left V 4 bases short and J 0 bases short, with 11 bases between. This CDR3 has 14 residues. The CDR3 coding sequence is TGTGCCAGCAGCCCCCGGACGGACTCCTACGAGCAGTACTTC. Encoded protein: CASSPRTDSYEQYF. Together with reference TRBV9 and TRBJ2-7, the CDR3 gives the full variable domain: DSGVTQTPKHLITATGQRVTLRCSPRSGDLSVYWYQQSLDQGLQFLIQYYNGEERAKGNILERFSAQQFPDLHSELNLSSLELGDSALYFCASSPRTDSYEQYFGPGTRLTVT.

The rearrangement uses TRBV19 and TRBJ2-1, with 10 bases lining up with TRBD2. Losses at the gene ends were 7 bases for V and 7 bases for J; bases not matched to a gene: 10. The CDR3 sequence is 15 residues long. Germline V CDR1 and CDR2: LNHDA, SQIVND (reference sequence). The CDR3: CASKGTSVTTNEQFF. CDR3 nucleotide sequence: TGTGCCAGTAAGGGGACTAGCGTTACAACAAATGAGCAGTTCTTC.

The chain links TRBV14 to TRBJ2-7, with a weak D call TRBD2 (6 bases). The V end was cut by 3 bases, the J end by 7 bases, with 16 bases between. The CDR3 is made up of 14 amino acids. Germline V CDR1 and CDR2: SGHDN, FVKESK. The CDR3 sequence is CASSHRDFAREQYF. CDR3 nucleotides: TGTGCCAGCAGCCACCGGGACTTCGCGCGGGAGCAGTACTTC.

The rearrangement links TRBV11-2 to TRBJ2-2; D tentatively fits TRBD1 or TRBD2 (5 bases each). This CDR3 has 17 residues. V gave up 0 bases and J gave up 4 bases, with 15 bases separating them. Germline V lookup: CDR1 SGHAT, CDR2 FQNNGV. The CDR3 sequence is CASSLEGFSGTTGELFF. The CDR3 nucleotides read TGTGCCAGCAGCTTAGAGGGATTCTCAGGGACCACCGGGGAGCTGTTTTTT.

The V gene is TRBV6-1, the J gene TRBJ1-5, with D unclear. The ends were cut back, 6 bases at V and 0 bases at J, with 6 bases in the middle. In germline, CDR1 is MNHNS, CDR2 SASEGT. This CDR3 has 13 amino acids. CDR3 protein: CASRTNSNQPQHF. DNA of the CDR3: TGTGCCAGCAGGACGAATAGCAATCAGCCCCAGCATTTT.

As concerns this clone: Additional DNA sequences in this sample encode the identical CDR3. This chain uses TRBV5-1 with TRBJ2-7; possible D gene TRBD2, 6 bases. With 1 base removed from V and 3 bases from J, the gap between germline ends came to 11 bases. CDR3 length: 14 amino acids. Germline CDR1 reads SGHRS; CDR2 reads YFSETQ. The CDR3 spells CASSLSGRGYEQYF. The DNA for the CDR3 is TGCGCCAGCAGCTTGTCCGGGAGAGGCTACGAGCAGTACTTC.

This chain links TRBV9 with TRBJ2-7; D is ambiguous. The CDR3 has 14 residues. The germline V gene encodes CDR1 SGDLS and CDR2 YYNGEE. Trimming pared 3 bases from V and 0 bases from J, leaving 10 bases between. CDR3 loop: CASSGSAYSYEQYF. For the CDR3, the DNA is TGTGCCAGCAGCGGGAGCGCCTACTCCTACGAGCAGTACTTC.

This chain links TRBV28 with TRBJ1-4; a possible D gene is TRBD1 (5 bases). Germline V gene sequence: CDR1 MDHEN, CDR2 SYDVKM. The CDR3 totals 13 residues. V was shortened by 6 bases and J by 11 bases, with 16 bases between the two germline ends. CDR3 nucleotides: TGTGCCAGCAGACTTCCAGGGAATAGGAAACTGTTTTTT. This codes for CASRLPGNRKLFF.

The chain joins TRBV11-3 to TRBJ2-1; D is possibly TRBD1 (7 bases). Germline V gene data show CDR1 as SGHNT and CDR2 as YENEEA. Between the trimmed V and J ends, which lost 3 bases and 10 bases, there was a span of 10 bases. The CDR3 has 12 amino acids. CDR3 sequence reads: CASSLAGGEQFF. DNA of the CDR3: TGTGCCAGCAGCTTGGCAGGGGGGGAGCAGTTCTTC.

The chain couples TRBV7-3 to TRBJ2-3, with a possible D match to TRBD1 (5 bases). V was pared by 6 bases and J by 2 bases, with 12 bases between. Germline values: CDR1 SGHTA, CDR2 FQGTGA. CDR3 length equals 14 residues. The CDR3 protein is CASSQTVATDTQYF. The CDR3 DNA follows: TGTGCCAGCAGTCAGACAGTTGCCACAGATACGCAGTATTTT. The whole variable domain, remainder taken from reference TRBV7-3 and TRBJ2-3, is GAGVSQTPSNKVTEKGKYVELRCDPISGHTALYWYRQSLGQGPEFLIYFQGTGAADDSGLPNDRFFAVRPEGSVSTLKIQRTERGDSAVYLCASSQTVATDTQYFGPGTRLTVL.